The present TCR beta chain was sequenced within a study of T cells in Graves' hyperthyroidism and ophthalmopathy (dated by TCRdb to the late 2010s). About the full investigation: Peripheral blood was collected at initial diagnosis, before any treatment. TCR V-J signatures able to tell the groups apart were searched for in a discovery cohort of more than 90 patients, of whom more than 40 had Graves' ophthalmopathy and about 60 had stable Graves' hyperthyroidism. The paper describes TCR Vbeta CDR3 sequencing of 140 or so peripheral blood samples, made up of some 40 ophthalmopathy patients, around 78 hyperthyroidism patients and roughly 17 progressor patients. Once sampling was done, hyperthyroidism patients were given methimazole at a starting dose of 30 mg daily, whereas ophthalmopathy patients were given high-dose intravenous methylprednisolone. For training and testing, the roughly 97 patients in the discovery cohort were randomly divided in a 7:3 ratio. An independent validation cohort of about 19 hyperthyroidism patients and 15 or so patients who later progressed to ophthalmopathy tested prospective prediction of ophthalmopathy. In addition, the study compared T-cell repertoires in thyroid tissue and in blood from 6 or 7 Graves' hyperthyroidism patients.

This clonotype was detected ten times or more. Its antigen is unknown. Base qualities are not at hand, and no much larger clone is one base apart. Measured from the cysteine to the phenylalanine, the CDR3 is 15 residues long. The entry retains the CDR3 DNA only, 45 bases that are in frame from base 1. Taken from the germline V gene, the CDR1 and CDR2 loops are SGHAT and FQNNGV. V sheds 5 bases and J sheds 5 bases, leaving 19 bases between their ends. General study outcomes and caveats: In cross-validation, a model built on a 13 V-J signature told ophthalmopathy apart from stable hyperthyroidism with over 85% sensitivity and about 81% specificity, and in testing the same model reached 80%/75%. Blood samples also contained most of the expanded thyroid clonotypes (frequency above 0.001), which suggests that blood repertoires may reflect thyroid immune responses. In validation, the model predicted progression to ophthalmopathy with 55% to 71% sensitivity and 72.22% specificity, a median of around six months before onset. No statistical method was used to set the sample size in advance, and investigators knew the group allocation.

Graves' hyperthyroidism was defined as stable when no progression to ophthalmopathy occurred over 18 months of follow-up. The hyperthyroidism patients were between 18 and 65 years old and newly diagnosed, with a disease duration of less than 2 months. The study excluded patients with uncontrolled infections, other autoimmune diseases, pregnancy or lactation. Diagnoses were established on the basis of clinical symptoms, serum thyroxine and TRAb, thyroid ultrasound, and orbital computed tomography. PBMCs were separated from 7.5 to 10 ml of fresh peripheral blood using Ficoll-Paque density gradient centrifugation. Total RNA was extracted using Trizol reagent, and RNA quality was assessed on an Agilent 2100 Bioanalyzer. The TCR beta CDR3 regions were amplified from RNA transcripts. The first round of RT-PCR for the TCR CDR3 was performed with the HTBI primer set and the Qiagen OneStep RT-PCR kit. Libraries were constructed in a second round of multiplex PCR, after which size selection and purification were performed. The libraries were sequenced on an Illumina HiSeq2000 using paired-end 100 bp reads. Per the source publication's procedure: SOAPnuke was used to process the raw data, with reads discarded if the reads contained adapters or uncalled bases, had a mean Phred below 15, or lacked an exact constant-primer or identifier match. High-quality paired reads were merged using COPE v1.2.5, and each unique nucleotide sequence was defined as a clonotype. MiTCR v1.1 was used to align the clonotypes against IMGT TRBV, TRBD and TRBJ reference segments. Analysis was restricted to V-J combinations with a frequency above 0.0001, which covered 99.2% of repertoires. The TCS score was defined as F50 (clonal expansion) divided by E x V (chaos), with BLOSUM62-based TCRdist calculated between CDR3 peptides within each V-J. Welch's t-statistics and random forest reduced around 550 V-J features to roughly 13, which were used in a naive Bayes classifier (R e1071). TCRdb reworked the public reads: Q25 trimming with fastp, MiXCR clone assembly, productive beta chains retained. Duplicate CDR3 protein sequences are folded into a single record with the most common DNA and genes. TCRdb's processing, not the study's, gives the V and J calls here. This sample lists around 180,000 distinct CDR3 sequences; over 15% were detected once. 29% of the sample rests with the top ten.

This clonotype was obtained from a woman aged 45-65 years with Graves' hyperthyroidism. The sequenced sample consisted of blood. Recombination connected TRBV11-2 to TRBJ2-7; the D gene cannot be named for sure. For the CDR3, the sequence is CASSPYLRLSNEQYF. The DNA is as follows: TGTGCCAGCAGCCCTTATCTGAGGCTTTCGAACGAGCAGTACTTC.